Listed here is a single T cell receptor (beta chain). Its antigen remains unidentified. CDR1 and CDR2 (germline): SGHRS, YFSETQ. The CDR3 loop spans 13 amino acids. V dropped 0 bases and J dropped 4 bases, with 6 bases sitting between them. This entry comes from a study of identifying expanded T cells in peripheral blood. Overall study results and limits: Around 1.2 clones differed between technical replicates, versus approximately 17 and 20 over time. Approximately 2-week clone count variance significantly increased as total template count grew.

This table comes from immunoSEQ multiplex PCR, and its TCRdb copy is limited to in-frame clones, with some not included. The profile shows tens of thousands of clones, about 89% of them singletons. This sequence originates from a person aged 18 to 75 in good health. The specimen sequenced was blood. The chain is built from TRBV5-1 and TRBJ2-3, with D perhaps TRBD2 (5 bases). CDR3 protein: CASSLAGADTQYF. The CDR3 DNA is TGCGCCAGCAGCTTGGCCGGGGCAGATACGCAGTATTTT.